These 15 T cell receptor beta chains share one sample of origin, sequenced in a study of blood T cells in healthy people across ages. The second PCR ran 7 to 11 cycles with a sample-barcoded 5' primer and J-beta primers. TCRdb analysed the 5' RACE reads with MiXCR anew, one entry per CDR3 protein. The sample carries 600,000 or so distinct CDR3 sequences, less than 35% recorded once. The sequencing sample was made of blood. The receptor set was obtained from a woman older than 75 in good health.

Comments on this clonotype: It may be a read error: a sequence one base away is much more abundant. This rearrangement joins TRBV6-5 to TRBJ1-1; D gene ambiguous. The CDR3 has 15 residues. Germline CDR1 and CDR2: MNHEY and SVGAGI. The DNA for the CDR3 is TGTGCCAGCAGGGAAAATATAGGACCGAACGCTGAAGCTTTCTTT. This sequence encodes CASRENIGPNAEAFF.

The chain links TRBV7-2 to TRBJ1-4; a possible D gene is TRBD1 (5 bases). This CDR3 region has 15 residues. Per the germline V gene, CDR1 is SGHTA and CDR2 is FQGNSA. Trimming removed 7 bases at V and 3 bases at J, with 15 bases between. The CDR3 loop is CASTPWDGPNEKLFF. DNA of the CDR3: TGTGCCAGCACCCCTTGGGACGGACCTAATGAAAAACTGTTTTTT. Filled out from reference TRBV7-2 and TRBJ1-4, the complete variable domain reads GAGVSQSPSNKVTEKGKDVELRCDPISGHTALYWYRQSLGQGLEFLIYFQGNSAPDKSGLPSDRFSAERTGGSVSTLTIQRTQQEDSAVYLCASTPWDGPNEKLFFGSGTQLSVL.

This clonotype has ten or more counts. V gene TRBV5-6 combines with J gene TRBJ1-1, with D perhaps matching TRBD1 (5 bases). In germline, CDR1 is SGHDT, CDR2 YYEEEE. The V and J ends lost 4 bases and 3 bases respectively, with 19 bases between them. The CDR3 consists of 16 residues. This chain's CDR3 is CASSPLFGGVDTEAFF. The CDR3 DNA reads TGTGCCAGCAGCCCTCTTTTTGGGGGTGTGGACACTGAAGCTTTCTTT.

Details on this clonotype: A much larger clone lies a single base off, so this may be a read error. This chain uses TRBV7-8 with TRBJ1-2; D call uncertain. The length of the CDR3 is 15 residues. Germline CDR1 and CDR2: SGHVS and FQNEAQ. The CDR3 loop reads CASSLLSGPNCGYTF. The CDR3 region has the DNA TGTGCCAGCAGCTTACTGTCAGGACCTAACTGTGGCTACACCTTC.

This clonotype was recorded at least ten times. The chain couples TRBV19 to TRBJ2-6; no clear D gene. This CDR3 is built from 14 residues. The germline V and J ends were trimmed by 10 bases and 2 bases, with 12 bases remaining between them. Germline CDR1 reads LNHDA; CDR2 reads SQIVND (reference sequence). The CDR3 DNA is TGTGCCACCCCTTACAGACCTGGGGCCAACGTCCTGACTTTC. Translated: CATPYRPGANVLTF.

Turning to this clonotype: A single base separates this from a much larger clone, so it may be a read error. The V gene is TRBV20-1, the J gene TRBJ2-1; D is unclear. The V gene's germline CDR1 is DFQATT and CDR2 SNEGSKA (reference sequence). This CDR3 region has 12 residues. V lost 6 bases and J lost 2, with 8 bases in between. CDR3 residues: CSALIPYNEQFF. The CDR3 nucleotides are TGCAGTGCCCTGATTCCCTACAATGAGCAGTTCTTC.

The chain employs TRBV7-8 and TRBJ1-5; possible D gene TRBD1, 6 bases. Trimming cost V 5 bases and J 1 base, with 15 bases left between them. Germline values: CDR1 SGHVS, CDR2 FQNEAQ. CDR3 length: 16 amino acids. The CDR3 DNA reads TGTGCCAGCAGCGCACATTTTCAGGGGAGCAATCAGCCCCAGCATTTT. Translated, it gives CASSAHFQGSNQPQHF. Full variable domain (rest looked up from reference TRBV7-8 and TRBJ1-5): GAGVSQSPRYKVAKRGQDVALRCDPISGHVSLFWYQQALGQGPEFLTYFQNEAQLDKSGLPSDRFFAERPEGSVSTLKIQRTQQEDSAVYLCASSAHFQGSNQPQHFGDGTRLSIL.

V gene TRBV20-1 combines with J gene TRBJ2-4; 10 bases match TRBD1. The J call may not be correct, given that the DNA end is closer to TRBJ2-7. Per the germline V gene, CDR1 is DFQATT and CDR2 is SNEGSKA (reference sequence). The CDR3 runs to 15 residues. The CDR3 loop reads CSARDRDRGDYEQYF. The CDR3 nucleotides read TGCAGTGCTAGAGACCGGGACAGGGGAGACTACGAGCAGTACTTC.

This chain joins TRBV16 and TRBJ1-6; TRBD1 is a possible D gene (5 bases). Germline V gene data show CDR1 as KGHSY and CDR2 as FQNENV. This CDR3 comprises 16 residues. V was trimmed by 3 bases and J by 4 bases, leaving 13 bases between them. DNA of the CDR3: TGTGCCAGCAGCCAGGAACAGGCCTATTATAATTCACCCCTCCACTTT. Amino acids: CASSQEQAYYNSPLHF.

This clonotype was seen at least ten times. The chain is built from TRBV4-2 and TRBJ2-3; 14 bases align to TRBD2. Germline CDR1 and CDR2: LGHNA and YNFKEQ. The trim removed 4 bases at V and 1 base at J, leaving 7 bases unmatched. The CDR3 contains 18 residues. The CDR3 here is CASSPQTSGGARTDTQYF. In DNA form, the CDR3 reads TGTGCCAGCAGCCCCCAGACTAGCGGGGGGGCTCGCACAGATACGCAGTATTTT.

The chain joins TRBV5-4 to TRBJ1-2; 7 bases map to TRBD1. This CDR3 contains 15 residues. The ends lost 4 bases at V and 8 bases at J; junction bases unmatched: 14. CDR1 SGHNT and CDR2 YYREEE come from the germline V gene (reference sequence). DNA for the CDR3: TGTGCCAGCAGCCCCCAGGGGGGGCAATACTCGGGCTACACCTTC. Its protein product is CASSPQGGQYSGYTF.

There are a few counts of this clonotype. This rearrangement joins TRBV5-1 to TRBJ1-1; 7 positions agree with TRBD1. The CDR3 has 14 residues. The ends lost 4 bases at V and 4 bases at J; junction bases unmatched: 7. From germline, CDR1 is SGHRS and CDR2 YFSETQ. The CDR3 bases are TGCGCCAGCAGCGTTCAGGGGGGCAGCACTGAAGCTTTCTTT. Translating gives CASSVQGGSTEAFF.

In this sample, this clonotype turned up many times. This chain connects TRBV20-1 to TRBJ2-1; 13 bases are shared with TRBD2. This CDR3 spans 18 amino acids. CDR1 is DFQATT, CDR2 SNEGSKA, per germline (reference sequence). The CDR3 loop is CSVPGRLAGGTANNEQFF. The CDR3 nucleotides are TGCAGCGTCCCGGGTCGACTAGCGGGGGGTACCGCGAACAATGAGCAGTTCTTC.

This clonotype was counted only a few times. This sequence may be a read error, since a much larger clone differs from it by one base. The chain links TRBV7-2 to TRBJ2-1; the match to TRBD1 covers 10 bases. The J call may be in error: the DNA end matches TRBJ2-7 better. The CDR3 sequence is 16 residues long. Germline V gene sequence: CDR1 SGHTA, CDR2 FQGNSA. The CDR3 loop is CASSSGTGVSYNEQYF. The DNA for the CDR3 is TGTGCCAGCAGTTCCGGGACAGGGGTATCCTACAATGAGCAGTACTTC.

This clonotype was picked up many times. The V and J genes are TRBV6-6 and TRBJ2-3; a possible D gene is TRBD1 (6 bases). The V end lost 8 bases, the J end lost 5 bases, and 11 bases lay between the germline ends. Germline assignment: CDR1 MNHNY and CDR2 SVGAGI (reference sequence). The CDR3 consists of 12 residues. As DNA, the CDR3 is TGTGCCAGCGGCCCCAGGGGAGATACGCAGTATTTT. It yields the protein CASGPRGDTQYF.